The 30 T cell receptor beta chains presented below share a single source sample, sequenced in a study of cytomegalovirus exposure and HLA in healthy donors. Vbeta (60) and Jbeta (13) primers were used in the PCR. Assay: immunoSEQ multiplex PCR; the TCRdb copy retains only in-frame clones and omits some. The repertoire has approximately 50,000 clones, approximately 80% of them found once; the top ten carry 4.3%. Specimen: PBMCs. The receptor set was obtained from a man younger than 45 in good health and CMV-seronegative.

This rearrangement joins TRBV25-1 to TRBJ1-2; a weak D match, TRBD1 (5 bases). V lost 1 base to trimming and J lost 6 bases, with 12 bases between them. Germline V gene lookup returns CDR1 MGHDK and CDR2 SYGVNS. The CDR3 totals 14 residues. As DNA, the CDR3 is TGTGCCAGCAGTGAATCAAAGGGGCGGAATGGCTACACCTTC. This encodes CASSESKGRNGYTF.

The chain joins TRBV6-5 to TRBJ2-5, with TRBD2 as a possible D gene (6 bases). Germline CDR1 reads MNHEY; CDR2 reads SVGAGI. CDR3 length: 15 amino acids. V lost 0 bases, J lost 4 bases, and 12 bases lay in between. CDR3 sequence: CASSYSGEVGETQYF. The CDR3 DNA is TGTGCCAGCAGTTACTCGGGGGAGGTAGGAGAGACCCAGTACTTC.

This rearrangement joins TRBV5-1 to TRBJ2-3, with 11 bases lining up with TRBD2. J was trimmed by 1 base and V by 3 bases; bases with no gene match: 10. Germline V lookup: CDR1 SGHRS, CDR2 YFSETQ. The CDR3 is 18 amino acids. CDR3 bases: TGCGCCAGCAGCTCCCCCCTGACTAGCGGGGCCGGCACAGATACGCAGTATTTT. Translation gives CASSSPLTSGAGTDTQYF.

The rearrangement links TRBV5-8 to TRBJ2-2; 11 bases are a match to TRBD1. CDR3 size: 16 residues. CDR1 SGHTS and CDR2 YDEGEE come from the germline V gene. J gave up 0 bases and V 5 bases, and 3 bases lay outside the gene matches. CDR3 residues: CASRRGQGANTGELFF. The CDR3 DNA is TGTGCCAGCAGACGGGGACAGGGGGCGAACACCGGGGAGCTGTTTTTT.

This CDR3 reads CASSNRIAGGRYNEQFF. CDR3 DNA sequence: TGTGCCAGCAGCAACCGAATCGCGGGGGGGCGGTACAATGAGCAGTTCTTC. The chain carries TRBV9 and TRBJ2-1, with 9 bases that match TRBD2. Germline values: CDR1 SGDLS, CDR2 YYNGEE. The CDR3 covers 17 residues. Losses at the gene ends were 4 bases for V and 4 bases for J; bases not matched to a gene: 12.

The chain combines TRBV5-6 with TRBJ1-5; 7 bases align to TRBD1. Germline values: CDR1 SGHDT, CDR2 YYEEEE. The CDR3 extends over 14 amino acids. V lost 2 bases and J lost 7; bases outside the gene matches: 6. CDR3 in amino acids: CASSLQGLGQPQHF. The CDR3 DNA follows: TGTGCCAGCAGCTTACAGGGGCTTGGGCAGCCCCAGCATTTT.

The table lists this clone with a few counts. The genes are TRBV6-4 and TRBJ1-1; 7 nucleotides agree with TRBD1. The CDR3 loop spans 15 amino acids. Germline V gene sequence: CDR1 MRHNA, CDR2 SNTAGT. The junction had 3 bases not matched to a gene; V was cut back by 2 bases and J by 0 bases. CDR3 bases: TGTGCCAGCAGTGACCCGACAGGGATGAACACTGAAGCTTTCTTT. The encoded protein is CASSDPTGMNTEAFF.

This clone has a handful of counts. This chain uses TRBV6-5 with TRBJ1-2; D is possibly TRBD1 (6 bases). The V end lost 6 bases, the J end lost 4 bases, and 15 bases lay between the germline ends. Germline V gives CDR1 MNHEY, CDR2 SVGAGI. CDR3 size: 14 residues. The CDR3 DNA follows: TGTGCCAGCAGACCAACAGGGCCCGGCTATGGCTACACCTTC. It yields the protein CASRPTGPGYGYTF.

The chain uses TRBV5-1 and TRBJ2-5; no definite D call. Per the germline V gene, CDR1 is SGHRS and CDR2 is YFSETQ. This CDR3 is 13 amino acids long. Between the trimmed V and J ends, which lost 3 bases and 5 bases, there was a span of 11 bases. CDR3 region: CASSSWSGETQYF. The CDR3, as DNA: TGCGCCAGCAGCTCCTGGTCGGGTGAGACCCAGTACTTC.

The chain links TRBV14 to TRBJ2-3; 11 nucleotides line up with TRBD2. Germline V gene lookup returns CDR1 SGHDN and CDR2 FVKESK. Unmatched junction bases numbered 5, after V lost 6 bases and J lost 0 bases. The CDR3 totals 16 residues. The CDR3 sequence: CASSPIAGGSTDTQYF. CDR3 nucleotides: TGTGCCAGCAGTCCAATAGCGGGGGGGAGCACAGATACGCAGTATTTT.

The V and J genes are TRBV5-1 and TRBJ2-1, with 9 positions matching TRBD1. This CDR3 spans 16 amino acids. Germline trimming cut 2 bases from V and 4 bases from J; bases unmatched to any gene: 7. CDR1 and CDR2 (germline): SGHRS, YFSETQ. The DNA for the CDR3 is TGCGCCAGCAGCTTTACAGGGGGCGCTGGGTACAATGAGCAGTTCTTC. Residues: CASSFTGGAGYNEQFF.

The DNA of the CDR3 is TGTGCCAGCAGCTTAAGGGGCGGCTCGCTTCAAGAGACCCAGTACTTC. It is translated as CASSLRGGSLQETQYF. The chain couples TRBV7-3 to TRBJ2-5; the D gene is possibly TRBD1 (5 bases). The V end lost 1 base, the J end lost 2 bases, and 14 bases lay between the germline ends. The CDR3 contains 16 residues. CDR1 and CDR2 from the germline V gene are SGHTA and FQGTGA.

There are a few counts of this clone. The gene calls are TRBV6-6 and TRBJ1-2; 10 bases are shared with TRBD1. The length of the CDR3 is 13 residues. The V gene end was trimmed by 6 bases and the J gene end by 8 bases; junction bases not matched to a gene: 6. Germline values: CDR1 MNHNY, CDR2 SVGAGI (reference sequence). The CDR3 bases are TGTGCCAGCAGCCTGGACAGGGGGAACGGCTACACCTTC. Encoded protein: CASSLDRGNGYTF.

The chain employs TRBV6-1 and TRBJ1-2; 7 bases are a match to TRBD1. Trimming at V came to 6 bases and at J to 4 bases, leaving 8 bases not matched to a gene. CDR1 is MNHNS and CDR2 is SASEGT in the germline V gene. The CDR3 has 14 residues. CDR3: CASSDREWVYGYTF. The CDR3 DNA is TGTGCCAGCAGCGACAGGGAATGGGTCTATGGCTACACCTTC.

CDR3 region: CASTETGYNSPLHF. Here the CDR3 DNA reads TGTGCCAGTACCGAGACAGGGTATAATTCACCCCTCCACTTT. V gene TRBV19 combines with J gene TRBJ1-6; the match to TRBD1 covers 7 bases. The CDR3 totals 14 residues. Trimming took 7 bases from V and 4 from J; bases not matched to a gene: 4. CDR1 is LNHDA, CDR2 SQIVND, per germline (reference sequence).

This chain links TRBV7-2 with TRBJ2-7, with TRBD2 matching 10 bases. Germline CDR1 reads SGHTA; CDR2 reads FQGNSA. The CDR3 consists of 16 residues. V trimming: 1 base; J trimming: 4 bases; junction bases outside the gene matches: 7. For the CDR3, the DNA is TGTGCCAGCAGCTTAGTACGGGCTAGCGGGAGTTACGAGCAGTACTTC. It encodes CASSLVRASGSYEQYF.

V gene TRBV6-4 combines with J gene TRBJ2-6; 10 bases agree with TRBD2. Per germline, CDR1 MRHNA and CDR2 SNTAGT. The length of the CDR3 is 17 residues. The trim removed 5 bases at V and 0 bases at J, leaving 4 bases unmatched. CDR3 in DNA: TGTGCCAGCAGTCCTAGCGGGAGTAGCTCTGGGGCCAACGTCCTGACTTTC. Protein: CASSPSGSSSGANVLTF.

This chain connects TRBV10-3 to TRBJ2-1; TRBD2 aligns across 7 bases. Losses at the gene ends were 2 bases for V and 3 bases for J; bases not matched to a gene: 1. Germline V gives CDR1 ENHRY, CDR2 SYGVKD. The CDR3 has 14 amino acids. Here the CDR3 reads CAISEPSGYNEQFF. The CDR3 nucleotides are TGTGCCATCAGTGAGCCTAGCGGCTACAATGAGCAGTTCTTC.

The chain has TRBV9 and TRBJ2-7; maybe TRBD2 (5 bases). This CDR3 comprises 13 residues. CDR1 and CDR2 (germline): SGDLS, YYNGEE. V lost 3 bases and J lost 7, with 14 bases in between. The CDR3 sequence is CASSEAGPGEQYF. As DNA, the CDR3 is TGTGCCAGCAGCGAGGCAGGACCGGGGGAGCAGTACTTC.

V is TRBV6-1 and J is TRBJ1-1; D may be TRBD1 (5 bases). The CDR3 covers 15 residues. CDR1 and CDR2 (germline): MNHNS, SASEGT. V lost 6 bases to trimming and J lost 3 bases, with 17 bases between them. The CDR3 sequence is CASRTTAFRDTEAFF. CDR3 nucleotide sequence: TGTGCCAGCAGGACGACAGCTTTTAGGGACACTGAAGCTTTCTTT.

The CDR3 DNA follows: TGTGCCAGCAGCCAACAGGGGGTGAGCACAGATACGCAGTATTTT. It is translated as CASSQQGVSTDTQYF. V gene TRBV7-2 combines with J gene TRBJ2-3, with TRBD1 matching 8 bases. Germline values: CDR1 SGHTA, CDR2 FQGNSA. CDR3 length: 15 residues. V lost 5 bases, J lost 0 bases, and 4 bases stayed unmatched.

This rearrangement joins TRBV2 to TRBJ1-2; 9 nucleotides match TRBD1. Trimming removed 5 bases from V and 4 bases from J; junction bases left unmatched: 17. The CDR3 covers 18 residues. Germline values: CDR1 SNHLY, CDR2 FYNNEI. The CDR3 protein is CASSPLPGLRQGGYGYTF. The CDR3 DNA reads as TGTGCCAGCAGTCCCCTCCCGGGTCTGCGACAGGGGGGCTATGGCTACACCTTC.

The DNA for the CDR3 is TGTGCCAGCAGCTTCAGACGGGGGGAGAGCTCCCCCTACGAGCAGTACTTC. Its protein product is CASSFRRGESSPYEQYF. The chain couples TRBV5-4 to TRBJ2-7; 7 bases match TRBD2. J gave up 2 bases and V 2 bases, and 13 bases lay outside the gene matches. The CDR3 length is 17 residues. Germline V gives CDR1 SGHNT, CDR2 YYREEE (reference sequence).

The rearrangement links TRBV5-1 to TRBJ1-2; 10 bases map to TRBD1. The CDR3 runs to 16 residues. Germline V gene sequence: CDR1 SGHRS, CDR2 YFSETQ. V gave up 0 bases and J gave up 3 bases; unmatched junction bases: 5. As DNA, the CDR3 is TGCGCCAGCAGCTTGGGCGACAGGGGGCTCGACTATGGCTACACCTTC. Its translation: CASSLGDRGLDYGYTF.

Written as DNA, the CDR3 is TGTGCCAGCAGCCCTCGAACTACAGGGCGCCCATTCGGGGCTTTCTTT. Its translation: CASSPRTTGRPFGAFF. The chain is built from TRBV7-9 and TRBJ1-1, with D perhaps matching TRBD1 (6 bases). The CDR3 runs to 16 residues. The germline V gene encodes CDR1 SEHNR and CDR2 FQNEAQ (reference sequence). Trimming stripped 5 bases from V and 11 bases from J, with 27 bases between.

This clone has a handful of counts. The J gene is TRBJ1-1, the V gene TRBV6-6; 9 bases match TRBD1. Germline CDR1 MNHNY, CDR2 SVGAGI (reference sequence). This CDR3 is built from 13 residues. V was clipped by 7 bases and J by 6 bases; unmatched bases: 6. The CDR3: CASITGGWSEAFF. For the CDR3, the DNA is TGTGCCAGCATCACAGGGGGCTGGTCTGAAGCTTTCTTT.

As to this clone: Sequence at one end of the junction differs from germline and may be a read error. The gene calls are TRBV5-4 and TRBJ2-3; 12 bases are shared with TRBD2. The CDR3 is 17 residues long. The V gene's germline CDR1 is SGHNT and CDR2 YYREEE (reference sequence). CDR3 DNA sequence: TGTGCCAGCAGCTTACTAGCGGGGGGCCCCAGCACAGATGCGCAGTATTTT. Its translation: CASSLLAGGPSTDAQYF.

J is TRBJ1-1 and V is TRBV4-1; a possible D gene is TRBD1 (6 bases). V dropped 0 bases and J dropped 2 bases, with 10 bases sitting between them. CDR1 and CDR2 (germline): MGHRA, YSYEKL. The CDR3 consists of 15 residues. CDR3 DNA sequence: TGCGCCAGCAGCCAAGACGGGGGGGCCAACACTGAAGCTTTCTTT. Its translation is CASSQDGGANTEAFF.

CDR3 sequence: CASSLGRDFQETQYF. As DNA, the CDR3 is TGTGCCAGCAGCTTGGGCCGGGACTTCCAAGAGACCCAGTACTTC. The V gene is TRBV5-6, the J gene TRBJ2-5, with D perhaps TRBD2 (6 bases). The germline V gene encodes CDR1 SGHDT and CDR2 YYEEEE. The ends were cut back, 0 bases at V and 1 base at J, with 10 bases in the middle. The CDR3 totals 15 residues.

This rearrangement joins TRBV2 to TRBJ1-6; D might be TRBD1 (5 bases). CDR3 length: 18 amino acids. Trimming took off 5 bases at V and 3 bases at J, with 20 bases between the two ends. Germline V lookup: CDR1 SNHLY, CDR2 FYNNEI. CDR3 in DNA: TGTGCCAGCAGTTTATCCCTACGGACACCTTACTATAATTCACCCCTCCACTTT. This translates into CASSLSLRTPYYNSPLHF.